Below, 10 T cell receptor beta chains from the same sample are listed, as sequenced in a study of identifying expanded T cells in peripheral blood. Profiled with immunoSEQ multiplex PCR; TCRdb holds only in-frame clones, not every one. The sample consists of about 85,000 clones, 75% to 90% of them appearing once. Input material: blood. The receptors shown here come from a person between 18 and 75 years old in good health.

The rearrangement links TRBV15 to TRBJ1-2; 9 bases are a match to TRBD1. The J segment lost 1 base and the V segment lost 3 bases, leaving 9 bases of the junction unmatched. The CDR3 sequence is 17 residues long. CDR1 and CDR2 from the germline V gene are LNHNV and YYDKDF (reference sequence). CDR3 sequence reads: CATSSPPPGQGNYGYTF. CDR3 sequence (DNA): TGTGCCACCAGCAGCCCCCCCCCGGGACAGGGTAACTATGGCTACACCTTC.

V and J are TRBV19 and TRBJ2-2; 9 bases fit TRBD1. The trim removed 6 bases at V and 4 bases at J, leaving 6 bases unmatched. Germline-derived CDR1 and CDR2 are LNHDA and SQIVND (reference sequence). This CDR3 is 15 amino acids long. As DNA, the CDR3 is TGTGCCAGTAGGCCCCGGGACAGGGCCACCGGGGAGCTGTTTTTT. It codes for CASRPRDRATGELFF.

The gene calls are TRBV9 and TRBJ1-2, with D unresolved. Trimming stripped 1 base from V and 1 base from J, with 5 bases between. This CDR3 has 13 residues. Looked up from germline, CDR1 is SGDLS and CDR2 is YYNGEE. The CDR3 spells CASSVLSNYGYTF. In nucleotides, the CDR3 is TGTGCCAGCAGCGTACTGAGTAACTATGGCTACACCTTC.

This clone was seen only a few times. In DNA form, the CDR3 reads TGTGCCAGCAGCTTGGACCCGGCCCTTAATTCACCCCTCCACTTT. Translation gives CASSLDPALNSPLHF. The chain has TRBV5-4 and TRBJ1-6; D call uncertain. The CDR3 is 15 residues long. Germline values: CDR1 SGHNT, CDR2 YYREEE (reference sequence). V dropped 0 bases and J dropped 6 bases, with 10 bases sitting between them.

The CDR3 region is CASSPVLGTDTQYF. CDR3 nucleotides: TGTGCCAGCAGTCCCGTCTTGGGCACAGATACGCAGTATTTT. The genes are TRBV28 and TRBJ2-3; D is undetermined. The CDR3 is made up of 14 amino acids. V shed 5 bases and J shed 1 base, with 10 bases lying between them. Germline values: CDR1 MDHEN, CDR2 SYDVKM.

The CDR3 spells CASSQTRYGDLYTF. In DNA form, the CDR3 reads TGCGCCAGCAGCCAGACGCGGTACGGGGACCTCTACACCTTC. V is TRBV4-3 and J is TRBJ1-2; D is perhaps TRBD1 (5 bases). Germline V CDR1 and CDR2: LGHNA, YSLEER. The ends were cut back, 3 bases at V and 10 bases at J, with 18 bases in the middle. CDR3 size: 14 residues.

The V and J genes are TRBV27 and TRBJ1-6; TRBD1 might be the D (5 bases). CDR1 MNHEY and CDR2 SMNVEV come from the germline V gene (reference sequence). Trimming took off 0 bases at V and 0 bases at J, with 21 bases between the two ends. The CDR3 is made up of 21 amino acids. The CDR3 reads CASSLSTVRVGLGSYNSPLHF. The CDR3 nucleotides are TGTGCCAGCAGTTTATCGACTGTCAGGGTGGGGTTGGGCTCCTATAATTCACCCCTCCACTTT.

This chain links TRBV9 with TRBJ2-1, with unresolved D. The CDR3 is made up of 12 amino acids. Trimming cost V 1 base and J 8 bases, with 7 bases left between them. Germline V CDR1 and CDR2: SGDLS, YYNGEE. CDR3 sequence (DNA): TGTGCCAGCAGCGTATACTGGGATGAGCAGTTCTTC. Amino acid sequence: CASSVYWDEQFF. Together with reference TRBV9 and TRBJ2-1, the CDR3 gives the full variable domain: DSGVTQTPKHLITATGQRVTLRCSPRSGDLSVYWYQQSLDQGLQFLIQYYNGEERAKGNILERFSAQQFPDLHSELNLSSLELGDSALYFCASSVYWDEQFFGPGTRLTVL.

The chain employs TRBV5-1 and TRBJ2-2; D perhaps matches TRBD1 (6 bases). The germline CDR1 and CDR2 sequences are SGHRS and YFSETQ. V was trimmed by 0 bases and J by 4 bases, leaving 13 bases between them. This CDR3 contains 16 residues. This CDR3 is CASSLEQGSGTGELFF. Here the CDR3 DNA reads TGCGCCAGCAGCTTGGAACAGGGTTCGGGCACCGGGGAGCTGTTTTTT. The full variable domain, rest sourced from reference TRBV5-1 and TRBJ2-2, is KAGVTQTPRYLIKTRGQQVTLSCSPISGHRSVSWYQQTPGQGLQFLFEYFSETQRNKGNFPGRFSGRQFSNSRSEMNVSTLELGDSALYLCASSLEQGSGTGELFFGEGSRLTVL.

The CDR3 DNA follows: TGTGCCAGCAGCTTCGATGGAGGGGGGGGAAGCACAGATACGCAGTATTTT. Translating it yields CASSFDGGGGSTDTQYF. The chain combines TRBV7-2 with TRBJ2-3; possible D gene TRBD2, 7 bases. The CDR3 sequence is 17 residues long. Trimming stripped 3 bases from V and 0 bases from J, with 16 bases between. CDR1 is SGHTA, CDR2 FQGNSA, per germline.